A selection of T cell receptor beta chains follows, all from one sample in a study of blood T cell repertoires in COVID-19. Assay used: immunoSEQ multiplex PCR; TCRdb lists only in-frame clones, some missing. The sample records about 300,000 clones, nearly 90% being singletons. Material for sequencing was PBMCs or T cells enriched from blood (not recorded which). Receptors were obtained from a young woman with acute COVID-19. Both conserved end residues are part of each CDR3. The D gene is left open where the match is weak. Clone size is stated in some rows and not others, as once, few, many or a class when expanded.

j_call: TRBJ2-1; v_call: TRBV11-3; clone_size: -; d_call: TRBD2; cdr3_aa: CASSGTSGSLSYNEQFF; cdr3_nt: TGTGCCAGCTCCGGGACTAGCGGGAGCCTCTCCTACAATGAGCAGTTCTTC
j_call: TRBJ1-2; v_call: TRBV12-3/TRBV12-4; clone_size: -; d_call: -; cdr3_aa: CASSLGGLDGYTF; cdr3_nt: TGTGCCAGCAGTTTAGGCGGATTGGATGGCTACACCTTC
j_call: TRBJ2-3; v_call: TRBV5-1; clone_size: -; d_call: TRBD2; cdr3_aa: CASSLDASGMGIRGTDTQYF; cdr3_nt: TGCGCCAGCAGCTTGGACGCAAGCGGGATGGGAATACGGGGCACAGATACGCAGTATTTT
j_call: TRBJ1-6; v_call: TRBV9; clone_size: -; d_call: -; cdr3_aa: CASSVEQVDSPLHF; cdr3_nt: TGTGCCAGCAGCGTAGAACAGGTAGATTCACCCCTCCACTTT
j_call: TRBJ1-1; v_call: TRBV7-3; clone_size: -; d_call: -; cdr3_aa: CASSLTGGGPMNTEAFF; cdr3_nt: TGTGCCAGCAGCTTAACGGGTGGAGGGCCTATGAACACTGAAGCTTTCTTT
j_call: TRBJ2-7; v_call: TRBV2; clone_size: -; d_call: TRBD2; cdr3_aa: CASSPGGLAAVYEQYF; cdr3_nt: TGTGCCAGCAGCCCTGGGGGACTAGCGGCTGTTTACGAGCAGTACTTC
j_call: TRBJ2-1; v_call: TRBV6-4; clone_size: -; d_call: TRBD2; cdr3_aa: CASSDVAGGGNEQFF; cdr3_nt: TGTGCCAGCAGTGACGTGGCGGGAGGAGGCAATGAGCAGTTCTTC
j_call: TRBJ2-3; v_call: TRBV28; clone_size: -; d_call: TRBD2; cdr3_aa: CASSLGGSTDTQYF; cdr3_nt: TGTGCCAGCAGTTTGGGGGGGAGCACAGATACGCAGTATTTT
j_call: TRBJ2-7; v_call: TRBV5-1; clone_size: -; d_call: -; cdr3_aa: CASSLDLYEQYF; cdr3_nt: TGCGCCAGCAGCTTGGATCTCTACGAGCAGTACTTC
j_call: TRBJ2-7; v_call: TRBV27; clone_size: -; d_call: -; cdr3_aa: CASSLTGSYEQYF; cdr3_nt: TGTGCCAGCAGTTTAACGGGATCCTACGAGCAGTACTTC
j_call: TRBJ2-7; v_call: TRBV10-3; clone_size: -; d_call: -; cdr3_aa: CAITRTGVAGGGHEQYF; cdr3_nt: TGTGCCATCACTCGGACAGGGGTAGCGGGAGGCGGGCACGAGCAGTACTTC
j_call: TRBJ1-5; v_call: TRBV20-1; clone_size: -; d_call: TRBD1; cdr3_aa: CSASLQGLQPQHF; cdr3_nt: TGCAGTGCTAGTCTACAGGGGTTACAGCCCCAGCATTTT
j_call: TRBJ2-1; v_call: TRBV27; clone_size: -; d_call: -; cdr3_aa: CASSLSLGRVDEQFF; cdr3_nt: TGTGCCAGCAGTTTATCACTAGGGAGAGTGGATGAGCAGTTCTTC
j_call: TRBJ2-7; v_call: TRBV5-1; clone_size: -; d_call: TRBD2; cdr3_aa: CASSSPGLAGKEQYF; cdr3_nt: TGCGCCAGCAGCTCGCCGGGACTAGCGGGCAAGGAGCAGTACTTC
j_call: TRBJ1-3; v_call: TRBV10-3; clone_size: once; d_call: TRBD1; cdr3_aa: CAISRDRGNTIYF; cdr3_nt: TGTGCCATCAGCCGGGACAGAGGAAACACCATATATTTT
j_call: TRBJ1-5; v_call: TRBV24-1; clone_size: -; d_call: TRBD1; cdr3_aa: CATSDSGQGPQPQHF; cdr3_nt: TGTGCCACCAGTGATTCGGGACAGGGTCCTCAGCCCCAGCATTTT
j_call: TRBJ1-5; v_call: TRBV28; clone_size: -; d_call: -; cdr3_aa: CASSPTGKSSNQPQHF; cdr3_nt: TGTGCCAGCAGTCCGACAGGCAAATCTAGCAATCAGCCCCAGCATTTT